This record covers a single T cell receptor beta chain. This CDR3 has 14 amino acids. Germline values: CDR1 SGHDT, CDR2 YYEEEE. Trimming at V came to 3 bases and at J to 7 bases, leaving 5 bases not matched to a gene. This sample is part of a study of cytomegalovirus exposure and HLA in healthy donors. This PCR relied on a set of 60 Vbeta primers and 13 Jbeta primers. Original methodology: Per a later analysis, the number of unique TCR beta chains was around 80 million, of which about 10 million were shared. Sequencing was performed with immunoSEQ multiplex PCR; in TCRdb, only in-frame clones are kept and a portion is missing. V and J calls and clone size come straight from that table; D and trimming were deduced from the DNA. The sample includes 150,000 or so clones, over 75% of them seen just once.

Sequenced input: PBMCs. The receptor was isolated from a male donor in good health and CMV-seronegative. The chain employs TRBV5-6 and TRBJ1-4; TRBD1 matches at 8 bases. The CDR3 nucleotides read TGTGCCAGCAGCTACGGGACAGGACGTGAAAAACTGTTTTTT. This codes for CASSYGTGREKLFF. The full variable domain, with the rest looked up from reference TRBV5-6 and TRBJ1-4, is DAGVTQSPTHLIKTRGQQVTLRCSPKSGHDTVSWYQQALGQGPQFIFQYYEEEERQRGNFPDRFSGHQFPNYSSELNVNALLLGDSALYLCASSYGTGREKLFFGSGTQLSVL.